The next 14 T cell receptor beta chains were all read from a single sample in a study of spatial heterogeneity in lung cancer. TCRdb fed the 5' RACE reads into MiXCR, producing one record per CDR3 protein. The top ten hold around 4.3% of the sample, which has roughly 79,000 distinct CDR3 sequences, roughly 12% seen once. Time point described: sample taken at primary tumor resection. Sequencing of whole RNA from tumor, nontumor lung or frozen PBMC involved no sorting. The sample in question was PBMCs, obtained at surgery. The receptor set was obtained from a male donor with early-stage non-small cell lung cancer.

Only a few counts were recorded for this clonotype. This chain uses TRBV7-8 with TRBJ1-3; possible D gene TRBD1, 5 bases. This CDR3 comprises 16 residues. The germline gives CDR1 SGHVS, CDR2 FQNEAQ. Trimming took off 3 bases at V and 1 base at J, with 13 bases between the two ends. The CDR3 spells CASSFHGGESGNTIYF. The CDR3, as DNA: TGTGCCAGCAGCTTCCACGGGGGGGAGTCTGGAAACACCATATATTTT.

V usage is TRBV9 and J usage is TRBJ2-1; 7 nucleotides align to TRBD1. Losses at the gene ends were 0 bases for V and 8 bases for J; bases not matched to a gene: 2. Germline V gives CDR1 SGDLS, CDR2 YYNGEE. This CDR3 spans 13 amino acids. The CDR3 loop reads CASSVGTGYEQFF. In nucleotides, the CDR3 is TGTGCCAGCAGCGTAGGGACAGGCTATGAGCAGTTCTTC.

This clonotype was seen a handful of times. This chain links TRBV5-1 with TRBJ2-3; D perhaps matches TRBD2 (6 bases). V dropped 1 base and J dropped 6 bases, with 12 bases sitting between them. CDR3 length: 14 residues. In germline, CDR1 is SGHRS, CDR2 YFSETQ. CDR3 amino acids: CASSLPGEADTQYF. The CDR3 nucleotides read TGCGCCAGCAGCTTGCCGGGGGAAGCGGATACGCAGTATTTT. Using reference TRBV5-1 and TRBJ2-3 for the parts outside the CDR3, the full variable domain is KAGVTQTPRYLIKTRGQQVTLSCSPISGHRSVSWYQQTPGQGLQFLFEYFSETQRNKGNFPGRFSGRQFSNSRSEMNVSTLELGDSALYLCASSLPGEADTQYFGPGTRLTVL.

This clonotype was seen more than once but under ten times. CDR3 amino acids: CASSLTSGVDEQYF. As DNA, the CDR3 is TGCGCCAGCAGCTTGACTAGCGGGGTCGACGAGCAGTACTTC. The chain joins TRBV5-1 to TRBJ2-7, with 10 bases that match TRBD2. This CDR3 contains 14 residues. Germline V CDR1 and CDR2: SGHRS, YFSETQ. J lost 5 bases, V lost 1 base, and 3 bases had no gene match.

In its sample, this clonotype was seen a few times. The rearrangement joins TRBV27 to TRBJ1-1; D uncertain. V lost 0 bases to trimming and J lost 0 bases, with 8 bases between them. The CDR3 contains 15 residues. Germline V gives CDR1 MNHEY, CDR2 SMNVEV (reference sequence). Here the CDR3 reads CASSLSGPMNTEAFF. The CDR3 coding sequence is TGTGCCAGCAGTTTATCAGGTCCAATGAACACTGAAGCTTTCTTT.

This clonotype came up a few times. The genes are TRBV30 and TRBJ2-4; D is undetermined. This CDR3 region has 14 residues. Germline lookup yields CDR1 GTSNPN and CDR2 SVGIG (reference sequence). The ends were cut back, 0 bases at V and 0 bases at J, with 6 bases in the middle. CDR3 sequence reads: CAWSVDLAKNIQYF. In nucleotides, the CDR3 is TGTGCCTGGAGTGTAGACCTAGCCAAAAACATTCAGTACTTC.

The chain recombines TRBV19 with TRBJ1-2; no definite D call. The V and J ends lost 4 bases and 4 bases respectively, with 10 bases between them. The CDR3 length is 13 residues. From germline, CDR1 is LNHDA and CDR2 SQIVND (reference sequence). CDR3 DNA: TGTGCCAGTAGTACAGGAGAAAGCTATGGCTACACCTTC. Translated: CASSTGESYGYTF. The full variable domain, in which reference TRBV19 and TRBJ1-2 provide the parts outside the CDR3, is DGGITQSPKYLFRKEGQNVTLSCEQNLNHDAMYWYRQDPGQGLRLIYYSQIVNDFQKGDIAEGYSVSREKKESFPLTVTSAQKNPTAFYLCASSTGESYGYTFGSGTRLTVV.

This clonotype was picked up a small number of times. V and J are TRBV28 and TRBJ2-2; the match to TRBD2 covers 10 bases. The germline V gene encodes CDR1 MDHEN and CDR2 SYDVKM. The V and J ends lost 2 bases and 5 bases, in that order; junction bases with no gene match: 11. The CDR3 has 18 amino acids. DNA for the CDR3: TGTGCCAGCAGTTTAAGGACTAGCGGCGTAAAGAGAACCGGGGAGCTGTTTTTT. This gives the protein CASSLRTSGVKRTGELFF. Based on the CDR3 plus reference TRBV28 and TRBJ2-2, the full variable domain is DVKVTQSSRYLVKRTGEKVFLECVQDMDHENMFWYRQDPGLGLRLIYFSYDVKMKEKGDIPEGYSVSREKKERFSLILESASTNQTSMYLCASSLRTSGVKRTGELFFGEGSRLTVL.

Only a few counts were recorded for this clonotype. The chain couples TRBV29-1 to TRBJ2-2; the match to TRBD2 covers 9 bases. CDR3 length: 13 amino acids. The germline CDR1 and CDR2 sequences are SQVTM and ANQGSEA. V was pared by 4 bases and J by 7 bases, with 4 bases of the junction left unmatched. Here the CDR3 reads CSVGLAGVGELFF. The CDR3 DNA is TGCAGCGTTGGATTAGCGGGAGTCGGGGAGCTGTTTTTT.

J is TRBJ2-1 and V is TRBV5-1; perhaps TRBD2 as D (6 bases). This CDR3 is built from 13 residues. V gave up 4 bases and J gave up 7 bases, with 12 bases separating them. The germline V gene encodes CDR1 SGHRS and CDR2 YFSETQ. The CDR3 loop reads CASSEEGWNEQFF. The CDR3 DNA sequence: TGCGCCAGCAGCGAGGAGGGGTGGAATGAGCAGTTCTTC. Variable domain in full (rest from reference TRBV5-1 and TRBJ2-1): KAGVTQTPRYLIKTRGQQVTLSCSPISGHRSVSWYQQTPGQGLQFLFEYFSETQRNKGNFPGRFSGRQFSNSRSEMNVSTLELGDSALYLCASSEEGWNEQFFGPGTRLTVL.

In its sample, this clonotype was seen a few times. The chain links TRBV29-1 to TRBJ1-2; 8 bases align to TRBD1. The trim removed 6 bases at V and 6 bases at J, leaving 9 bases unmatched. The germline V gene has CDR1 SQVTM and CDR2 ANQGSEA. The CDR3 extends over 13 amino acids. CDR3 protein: CSVIGTGDNGYTF. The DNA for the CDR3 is TGCAGCGTCATTGGGACAGGAGATAATGGCTACACCTTC.

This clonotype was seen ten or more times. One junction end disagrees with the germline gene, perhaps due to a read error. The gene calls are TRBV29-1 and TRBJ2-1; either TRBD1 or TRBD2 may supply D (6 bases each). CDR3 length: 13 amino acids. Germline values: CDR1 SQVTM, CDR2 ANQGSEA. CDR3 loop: CSVQEGGYNEQFF. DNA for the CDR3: TGCAGCGTTCAAGAGGGGGGCTACAATGAGCAGTTCTTC.

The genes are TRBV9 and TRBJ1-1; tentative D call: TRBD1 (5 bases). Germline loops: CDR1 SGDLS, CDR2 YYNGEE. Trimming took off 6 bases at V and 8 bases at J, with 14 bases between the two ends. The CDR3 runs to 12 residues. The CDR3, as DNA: TGTGCCAGCAAAAGGGGAAACGAGGAAGCTTTCTTT. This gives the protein CASKRGNEEAFF.

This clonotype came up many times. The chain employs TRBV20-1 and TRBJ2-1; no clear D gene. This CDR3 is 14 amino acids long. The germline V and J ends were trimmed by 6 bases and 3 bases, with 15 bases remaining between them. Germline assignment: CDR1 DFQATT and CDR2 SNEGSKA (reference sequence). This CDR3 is CSAGDDTVYNEQFF. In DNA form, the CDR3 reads TGCAGTGCCGGAGATGACACGGTCTACAATGAGCAGTTCTTC.